Listed here are 20 T cell receptor beta chains from one sample, sequenced in a study of post-analysis software for immune sequencing data. Incorporated into the TCR beta cDNA libraries were unique molecular identifiers, which served to reduce PCR and sequencing biases. TCRdb analysed the PCR reads with MiXCR anew, one entry per CDR3 protein. The data hold about 770,000 distinct CDR3 sequences, with just over 45% observed a single time. The antigens of these receptors remain unknown. The study's findings and limits: TRBV5-6, TRBV5-1 and TRBV20-1 belonged to a set of about five TRBV segments that were more frequent in patients than controls.

Sequencing was done on a sample of blood. These receptors were obtained from a girl between 5 and 17 years old with multiple sclerosis.

In this sample, this clonotype turned up a few times. This rearrangement joins TRBV6-5 to TRBJ2-3; D uncertain. The CDR3 contains 15 residues. Germline V gives CDR1 MNHEY, CDR2 SVGAGI. V shed 6 bases and J shed 7 bases, with 20 bases lying between them. The CDR3 DNA follows: TGTGCCAGCAGATCTGGACCCAAGCACTTTTATACGCAGTATTTT. Translation: CASRSGPKHFYTQYF.

The V and J genes are TRBV6-5 and TRBJ2-7; 14 positions match TRBD2. V lost 6 bases, J lost 4 bases, and 8 bases stayed unmatched. Germline V lookup: CDR1 MNHEY, CDR2 SVGAGI. This CDR3 region has 16 residues. The CDR3 DNA reads TGTGCCAGCAGCGACACCGGGACTAGCGGGAGATACGAGCAGTACTTC. It is translated as CASSDTGTSGRYEQYF.

This clonotype was picked up a small number of times. The chain employs TRBV28 and TRBJ1-1; a possible D gene is TRBD1 (6 bases). The CDR3 length is 16 residues. Germline V lookup: CDR1 MDHEN, CDR2 SYDVKM. V lost 3 bases and J lost 4, with 18 bases in between. The CDR3 nucleotides read TGTGCCAGCAGTTTCCAACAGGGTTTTGGGTTCACTGAAGCTTTCTTT. It codes for CASSFQQGFGFTEAFF.

This clonotype has more than one count but fewer than ten. The chain links TRBV12-3 or TRBV12-4 to TRBJ2-1, with 10 bases matching TRBD1. The V gene end was trimmed by 5 bases and the J gene end by 7 bases; junction bases not matched to a gene: 2. The length of the CDR3 is 13 residues. The CDR3 nucleotides read TGTGCCAGCAGTCCGGGACAGGGGAATGAGCAGTTCTTC. Its protein product is CASSPGQGNEQFF.

The V call is TRBV7-2, the J call TRBJ2-7; TRBD2 matches at 10 bases. Germline-derived CDR1 and CDR2 are SGHTA and FQGNSA. The CDR3 contains 14 residues. The V segment lost 7 bases and the J segment 6 bases; nucleotides outside the gene matches: 9. CDR3 sequence: CASKPQREGREQYF. DNA for the CDR3: TGTGCCAGCAAGCCCCAGCGGGAGGGCCGCGAGCAGTACTTC.

The table lists this clonotype with many counts. At one end, the junction sequence differs from germline, possibly due to a read error. This chain joins TRBV5-1 and TRBJ2-7; 7 bases are a match to TRBD2. From germline, CDR1 is SGHRS and CDR2 YFSETQ. This CDR3 has 15 residues. The CDR3 DNA is TGTGCCAGCAGCTTGTTGGGCGGGAGCTCCTACGAGCAGTACTTC. Translated: CASSLLGGSSYEQYF.

The chain carries TRBV4-1 and TRBJ1-6; D might be TRBD1 (5 bases). Germline V lookup: CDR1 MGHRA, CDR2 YSYEKL. The V end was cut by 10 bases, the J end by 4 bases, with 14 bases between. The CDR3 is 14 residues long. For the CDR3, the DNA is TGCGCCACAGCAATCGACAGTTATAATTCACCCCTCCACTTT. As protein: CATAIDSYNSPLHF.

This chain joins TRBV12-3 or TRBV12-4 and TRBJ1-6; D unclear. The CDR3 has 14 residues. V was cut by 4 bases and J by 18 bases, with 22 bases left in between. The CDR3 DNA follows: TGTGCCAGCAGTTCCAGAGAATATAATTCACCTCCCCACTTT. Protein: CASSSREYNSPPHF.

This chain connects TRBV11-2 to TRBJ2-4; 11 nucleotides line up with TRBD2. J lost 8 bases, V lost 6 bases, and 15 bases had no gene match. Germline CDR1 is SGHAT and CDR2 is FQNNGV. This CDR3 has 17 amino acids. The CDR3 DNA sequence: TGTGCCAGCAGTTTTAGCGGGAGGGCCAGGGTCGTAGACATTCAGTACTTC. It codes for CASSFSGRARVVDIQYF.

This clonotype was seen only a few times. V is TRBV12-3 or TRBV12-4 and J is TRBJ2-1; 7 nucleotides agree with TRBD2. This CDR3 comprises 15 residues. With 4 bases clipped from V and 6 bases from J, the junction kept 9 bases outside the gene matches. CDR3 nucleotides: TGTGCCAGCAGTTCCGGCGGGAGCACGGGCAATGAGCAGTTCTTC. Translating it yields CASSSGGSTGNEQFF.

This chain connects TRBV24-1 to TRBJ2-1; 12 bases fit TRBD2. The CDR3 has 15 residues. The germline V gene has CDR1 KGHDR and CDR2 SFDVKD. The V segment lost 5 bases and the J segment 7 bases; nucleotides outside the gene matches: 5. CDR3 loop: CATSAPGLAGNEQFF. As DNA, the CDR3 is TGTGCCACCAGTGCCCCGGGACTAGCGGGTAATGAGCAGTTCTTC.

The CDR3 bases are TGCAGTGCATCCGCGCCGGGGGCGTTGGGCTACACCTTC. Protein sequence: CSASAPGALGYTF. The V and J genes are TRBV20-1 and TRBJ1-2; D possibly corresponds to TRBD1 (6 bases). With 6 bases removed from V and 8 bases from J, the gap between germline ends came to 19 bases. CDR1 and CDR2 from the germline V gene are DFQATT and SNEGSKA (reference sequence). The CDR3 covers 13 residues.

This clonotype showed up just once. CDR3 region: CASSFRGPTYNEQFF. In DNA, the CDR3 is TGTGCCAGCAGCTTCCGCGGGCCCACCTACAATGAGCAGTTCTTC. This sequence joins TRBV5-5 and TRBJ2-1; tentatively, D is TRBD2 (5 bases). Per the germline V gene, CDR1 is SGHKS and CDR2 is YYEKEE (reference sequence). Trimming left V 2 bases short and J 2 bases short, with 11 bases between. This CDR3 has 15 amino acids.

The genes are TRBV3-1 and TRBJ2-7; D might be TRBD1 (8 bases). The end of the DNA fits TRBJ2-5 better, so the J call may be wrong. This CDR3 comprises 18 residues. Per the germline V gene, CDR1 is LGHDT and CDR2 is YNNKEL (reference sequence). As DNA, the CDR3 is TGTGCCAGCAGCCAAGTTATCAGGGGGCCAGCCGGGGGGGAGACCCAGTACTTC. Amino acids: CASSQVIRGPAGGETQYF.

Many counts were recorded for this clonotype. The CDR3 DNA is TGCAGCGTTGATGGGGCGGGAGGGCCCCACAATGAGCAGTTCTTC. Translating it yields CSVDGAGGPHNEQFF. The rearrangement joins TRBV29-1 to TRBJ2-1; 9 bases line up with TRBD2. CDR3 size: 15 residues. Germline V CDR1 and CDR2: SQVTM, ANQGSEA. The V segment lost 3 bases and the J segment 5 bases; nucleotides outside the gene matches: 8.

This sequence joins TRBV5-1 and TRBJ2-5; D might be TRBD2 (5 bases). Germline V gene data show CDR1 as SGHRS and CDR2 as YFSETQ. V was pared by 5 bases and J by 5 bases, with 13 bases between. The CDR3 covers 13 residues. The CDR3 DNA reads as TGCGCCAGCAGGACCTTTTCGGGGGAGACCCAGTACTTC. The encoded protein is CASRTFSGETQYF.

In this sample, this clonotype turned up a few times. J is TRBJ2-7 and V is TRBV11-3; a weak D match, TRBD2 (6 bases). The CDR3 totals 17 residues. Trimming left V 0 bases short and J 2 bases short, with 17 bases between. Germline V gene data show CDR1 as SGHNT and CDR2 as YENEEA. Here the CDR3 DNA reads TGTGCCAGCAGCTTAGATCAAATAGGTAGCGGAGCCTACGAGCAGTACTTC. Its protein product is CASSLDQIGSGAYEQYF.

The chain links TRBV12-3 or TRBV12-4 to TRBJ2-3; D is perhaps TRBD2 (5 bases). Trimming took 3 bases from V and 5 from J, leaving 18 bases between them. This CDR3 has 16 amino acids. CDR3 amino acids: CASSFGRERREDTQYF. CDR3 nucleotides: TGTGCCAGCAGTTTCGGACGGGAACGTAGAGAAGATACGCAGTATTTT.

This clonotype was counted once. The J gene is TRBJ2-5, the V gene TRBV20-1; D is ambiguous. There are 14 residues in the CDR3. Germline V gives CDR1 DFQATT, CDR2 SNEGSKA (reference sequence). Between the trimmed V and J ends, which lost 2 bases and 2 bases, there was a span of 12 bases. CDR3 in amino acids: CSARLPASQETQYF. The DNA for the CDR3 is TGCAGTGCTAGATTACCAGCGTCACAAGAGACCCAGTACTTC.

The chain links TRBV7-2 to TRBJ2-1; D gene uncertain. Germline V lookup: CDR1 SGHTA, CDR2 FQGNSA. This CDR3 is built from 16 residues. Between the trimmed V and J ends, which lost 3 bases and 5 bases, there was a span of 17 bases. CDR3 region: CASSLGLVGYDNEQFF. In DNA form, the CDR3 reads TGTGCCAGCAGCTTGGGATTAGTGGGATATGACAATGAGCAGTTCTTC.